Shown below are 24 T cell receptor beta chains from a single sample sequenced in a study of OX40 agonist ivuxolimab in advanced cancers. Assay used: immunoSEQ multiplex PCR; TCRdb lists only in-frame clones, some missing. The data hold tens of thousands of clones, with around 91% observed a single time. This specimen consisted of CD4+ or CD8+ T cells sorted from blood, obtained in a trial of the OX40 agonist ivuxolimab. Receptors originate from an adult with an advanced solid tumor such as melanoma, head and neck, liver or kidney cancer.

V is TRBV5-5 and J is TRBJ2-7; 11 positions agree with TRBD1. Losses at the gene ends were 4 bases for V and 4 bases for J; bases not matched to a gene: 4. This CDR3 has 14 residues. Germline assignment: CDR1 SGHKS and CDR2 YYEKEE (reference sequence). This chain's CDR3 is CASSTDRGRYEQYF. For the CDR3, the DNA is TGTGCCAGCAGCACGGACAGGGGGCGGTACGAGCAGTACTTC.

The chain couples TRBV11-2 to TRBJ2-7, with a possible D match to TRBD1 (5 bases). V lost 0 bases, J lost 0 bases, and 9 bases lay in between. The CDR3 totals 15 residues. The germline V gene has CDR1 SGHAT and CDR2 FQNNGV. Here the CDR3 reads CASSLDAGRSYEQYF. The CDR3 nucleotides read TGTGCCAGCAGCTTAGATGCAGGGCGCTCCTACGAGCAGTACTTC. The full variable domain, completed using reference TRBV11-2 and TRBJ2-7, is EAGVAQSPRYKIIEKRQSVAFWCNPISGHATLYWYQQILGQGPKLLIQFQNNGVVDDSQLPKDRFSAERLKGVDSTLKIQPAKLEDSAVYLCASSLDAGRSYEQYFGPGTRLTVT.

The chain carries TRBV27 and TRBJ1-5, with no clear D. Trimming left V 1 base short and J 8 bases short, with 12 bases between. In germline, CDR1 is MNHEY, CDR2 SMNVEV (reference sequence). The CDR3 extends over 14 amino acids. For the CDR3, the DNA is TGTGCCAGCAGTTTATATGGTTGGGCGGAGCCCCAGCATTTT. Its translation is CASSLYGWAEPQHF.

The rearrangement joins TRBV11-2 to TRBJ2-4, with D tentatively TRBD2 (5 bases). This CDR3 spans 14 amino acids. Germline CDR1 and CDR2: SGHAT and FQNNGV. The V end lost 7 bases, the J end lost 0 bases, and 10 bases lay between the germline ends. CDR3 DNA: TGTGCCAGCACTAGCTTACTAGCCAAAAACATTCAGTACTTC. Amino acid sequence: CASTSLLAKNIQYF. The variable domain in full, completed from reference TRBV11-2 and TRBJ2-4, reads EAGVAQSPRYKIIEKRQSVAFWCNPISGHATLYWYQQILGQGPKLLIQFQNNGVVDDSQLPKDRFSAERLKGVDSTLKIQPAKLEDSAVYLCASTSLLAKNIQYFGAGTRLSVL.

This clone rates as large. The CDR3 region is CASSAEGPYNEQFF. The CDR3 DNA is TGTGCCAGCAGCGCCGAGGGGCCCTACAATGAGCAGTTCTTC. V is TRBV2 and J is TRBJ2-1; TRBD1 or TRBD2 may be the D gene (5 bases each). Per germline, CDR1 SNHLY and CDR2 FYNNEI. The CDR3 is 14 residues long. V was cut by 6 bases and J by 2 bases, with 11 bases left in between.

This clone was detected only once. This sequence joins TRBV7-9 and TRBJ1-1; D ambiguous. The ends were cut back, 1 base at V and 0 bases at J, with 12 bases in the middle. Germline lookup yields CDR1 SEHNR and CDR2 FQNEAQ (reference sequence). This CDR3 is 16 amino acids long. CDR3 sequence: CASSLEIGLLNTEAFF. The CDR3 DNA is TGTGCCAGCAGCTTAGAAATTGGGCTTTTGAACACTGAAGCTTTCTTT.

The chain links TRBV9 to TRBJ1-3; TRBD1 matches at 7 bases. V dropped 3 bases and J dropped 4; count of bases not matched to a gene: 22. Germline V lookup: CDR1 SGDLS, CDR2 YYNGEE. The CDR3 contains 20 residues. In DNA form, the CDR3 reads TGTGCCAGCAGCGCGCCTAAAGGAATATCGGGACAGTTTGGGGGAAACACCATATATTTT. This translates into CASSAPKGISGQFGGNTIYF.

This chain links TRBV4-1 with TRBJ2-2; D remains unclear. From germline, CDR1 is MGHRA and CDR2 YSYEKL. The CDR3 extends over 12 amino acids. The germline V and J ends were trimmed by 1 base and 4 bases, with 1 base remaining between them. The CDR3 sequence: CASSQATGELFF. The DNA for the CDR3 is TGCGCCAGCAGCCAAGCCACCGGGGAGCTGTTTTTT.

In DNA form, the CDR3 reads TGTGCCAGCAGTCCAACAGGGCTCGGAAACACCATATATTTT. Its protein is CASSPTGLGNTIYF. This chain connects TRBV6-1 to TRBJ1-3; D is perhaps TRBD1 (6 bases). The CDR3 has 14 residues. V lost 5 bases and J lost 4, with 12 bases in between. Germline loops: CDR1 MNHNS, CDR2 SASEGT.

J is TRBJ1-2 and V is TRBV28; tentatively, D is TRBD1 (5 bases). The CDR3 spans 16 residues. Trimming pared 2 bases from V and 0 bases from J, leaving 13 bases between. The V gene's germline CDR1 is MDHEN and CDR2 SYDVKM. As DNA, the CDR3 is TGTGCCAGCAGTTTAGTGGCAGGGCTTACTAACTATGGCTACACCTTC. Translation gives CASSLVAGLTNYGYTF.

The chain carries TRBV19 and TRBJ2-3; 14 nucleotides agree with TRBD2. The CDR3 is 18 residues long. Germline CDR1 is LNHDA and CDR2 is SQIVND (reference sequence). The J segment lost 0 bases and the V segment lost 6 bases, leaving 8 bases of the junction unmatched. CDR3 protein: CASSFGLAGGTSTDTQYF. CDR3 DNA: TGTGCCAGTAGCTTTGGACTAGCGGGGGGTACTAGCACAGATACGCAGTATTTT.

The rearrangement uses TRBV29-1 and TRBJ1-1, with 7 bases aligning to TRBD1. CDR1 and CDR2 from the germline V gene are SQVTM and ANQGSEA. V was clipped by 0 bases and J by 4 bases; unmatched bases: 8. The CDR3 is 15 residues long. CDR3 in amino acids: CSVEDLLQGTTEAFF. Written as DNA, the CDR3 is TGCAGCGTTGAAGATCTTCTACAGGGGACCACTGAAGCTTTCTTT.

Here the CDR3 DNA reads TGTGCCAGCAGTTCTCGTAGGACAGGGACATACTACGAGCAGTACTTC. It encodes CASSSRRTGTYYEQYF. The chain is built from TRBV27 and TRBJ2-7, with 8 bases lining up with TRBD1. V shed 4 bases, J shed 3 bases, and the junction held 11 bases outside the gene matches. This CDR3 is 16 amino acids long. The V gene's germline CDR1 is MNHEY and CDR2 SMNVEV (reference sequence).

This chain uses TRBV27 with TRBJ2-1, with 11 bases identical to TRBD2. The trim removed 2 bases at V and 5 bases at J, leaving 2 bases unmatched. The CDR3 runs 15 residues. The germline V gene has CDR1 MNHEY and CDR2 SMNVEV (reference sequence). The CDR3 nucleotides read TGTGCCAGCAGTTTAACACTAGCGGGGGACAATGAGCAGTTCTTC. Protein product: CASSLTLAGDNEQFF.

The chain employs TRBV9 and TRBJ2-7, with TRBD2 matching 7 bases. V lost 0 bases, J lost 4 bases, and 7 bases stayed unmatched. The germline gives CDR1 SGDLS, CDR2 YYNGEE. This CDR3 spans 15 amino acids. The DNA for the CDR3 is TGTGCCAGCAGCGTAGGTGCAGCGGGATGGTACGAGCAGTACTTC. It yields the protein CASSVGAAGWYEQYF.

This chain connects TRBV14 to TRBJ2-7; D gene unclear. The CDR3 runs 12 residues. Trimming took 0 bases from V and 6 from J, leaving 6 bases between them. Germline assignment: CDR1 SGHDN and CDR2 FVKESK. The CDR3 DNA is TGTGCCAGCAGCCAAGAGCCGGGCGAGCAGTACTTC. This codes for CASSQEPGEQYF.

The CDR3 protein is CAIRPGQNSYEQYF. DNA for the CDR3: TGTGCCATCAGGCCGGGACAGAACTCCTACGAGCAGTACTTC. The V call is TRBV10-3, the J call TRBJ2-7; TRBD1 matches 7 bases. V gave up 6 bases and J gave up 0 bases; unmatched junction bases: 5. CDR1 and CDR2 from the germline V gene are ENHRY and SYGVKD. This CDR3 has 14 residues.

The chain recombines TRBV27 with TRBJ1-6; D is undetermined. The CDR3 is 13 residues long. Germline CDR1 reads MNHEY; CDR2 reads SMNVEV (reference sequence). Trimming removed 4 bases at V and 12 bases at J, with 13 bases between. As DNA, the CDR3 is TGTGCCAGCAGTTCGGACGGCGTTGGACCCCTCCACTTT. This gives the protein CASSSDGVGPLHF.

The chain joins TRBV4-3 to TRBJ2-2, with TRBD1 matching 8 bases. Per germline, CDR1 LGHNA and CDR2 YSLEER. V trimming: 4 bases; J trimming: 6 bases; junction bases outside the gene matches: 4. This CDR3 has 14 amino acids. CDR3 loop: CASSPGQASGELFF. DNA of the CDR3: TGCGCCAGCAGCCCGGGACAGGCCTCCGGGGAGCTGTTTTTT.

The rearrangement joins TRBV7-2 to TRBJ2-2, with D possibly matching TRBD2 (6 bases). Per the germline V gene, CDR1 is SGHTA and CDR2 is FQGNSA. V lost 3 bases and J lost 3, with 8 bases in between. The CDR3 is 14 residues long. The CDR3 loop is CASSLWGDTGELFF. CDR3 nucleotides: TGTGCCAGCAGCTTGTGGGGGGACACCGGGGAGCTGTTTTTT.

V and J are TRBV4-1 and TRBJ2-7, with 9 nucleotides matching TRBD2. Trimming cost V 0 bases and J 0 bases; bases outside gene matches: 12. CDR1 MGHRA and CDR2 YSYEKL come from the germline V gene. This CDR3 is 19 amino acids long. CDR3 sequence reads: CASSQDSGTSFPGSYEQYF. The CDR3 DNA reads as TGCGCCAGCAGCCAAGATAGCGGGACTAGCTTCCCCGGCTCCTACGAGCAGTACTTC.

The J gene is TRBJ2-7, the V gene TRBV28; D is possibly TRBD1 or TRBD2 (5 bases each). Germline CDR1 MDHEN, CDR2 SYDVKM. The length of the CDR3 is 14 residues. V lost 10 bases and J lost 0, with 16 bases in between. DNA of the CDR3: TGTGCCACTTTCGGGACCCGTAGCTCCTACGAGCAGTACTTC. Translated, it gives CATFGTRSSYEQYF.

There are a few counts of this clone. The sample contains more than one DNA sequence encoding this CDR3. CDR3 in amino acids: CASSYSGGNTEAFF. As DNA, the CDR3 is TGTGCCAGCAGTTACTCCGGGGGGAACACTGAAGCTTTCTTT. J is TRBJ1-1 and V is TRBV6-5; tentative D call: TRBD1 (5 bases). The length of the CDR3 is 14 residues. V lost 0 bases to trimming and J lost 1 base, with 6 bases between them. The germline V gene encodes CDR1 MNHEY and CDR2 SVGAGI.

This chain's CDR3 is CASSGEVRGTTWELFF. Here the CDR3 DNA reads TGTGCCAGCAGCGGCGAGGTCAGGGGCACGACTTGGGAGCTGTTTTTT. The chain employs TRBV9 and TRBJ2-2, with a weak D call TRBD1 (6 bases). Germline V gene sequence: CDR1 SGDLS, CDR2 YYNGEE. V was shortened by 3 bases and J by 9 bases, with 21 bases between the two germline ends. The CDR3 sequence is 16 residues long.